A selection of T cell receptor beta chains follows, all from one sample in a study of blood T cell repertoires in COVID-19. This table comes from immunoSEQ multiplex PCR, and its TCRdb copy is limited to in-frame clones, with some not included. This sample has about 65,000 clones; about 81% occur once, and the top ten carry 15%. The sequenced sample was peripheral blood. These receptors all stem from an elderly man with acute or convalescent COVID-19. CDR3s leave out the opening cysteine and the closing phenylalanine or tryptophan. Each record gives: J gene, V gene, CDR3 length, CDR3 protein.

j_gene: TRBJ2-2
v_gene: TRBV19
len: 14
CDR3aa: ASSIKAGSNTGELF

j_gene: TRBJ2-2
v_gene: TRBV5-1
len: 15
CDR3aa: ASREGLAGASTGELF

j_gene: TRBJ2-7
v_gene: TRBV27
len: 13
CDR3aa: ASRYLGTGGGEQY

j_gene: TRBJ1-1
v_gene: TRBV10-3
len: 10
CDR3aa: AISGGLTEAF

j_gene: TRBJ1-4
v_gene: TRBV30
len: 10
CDR3aa: ASTGGNEKLF

j_gene: TRBJ1-6
v_gene: TRBV5-4
len: 13
CDR3aa: ASSPDRAGNSPLH

j_gene: TRBJ2-7
v_gene: TRBV11-2
len: 13
CDR3aa: ASSFWGGEVYEQY

j_gene: TRBJ2-3
v_gene: TRBV19
len: 14
CDR3aa: ASSPRTGGPIDTQY

j_gene: TRBJ1-2
v_gene: TRBV11-2
len: 11
CDR3aa: ASSPGTDYGYT

j_gene: TRBJ1-4
v_gene: TRBV28
len: 13
CDR3aa: ASRPPGTNNEKLF

j_gene: TRBJ1-1
v_gene: TRBV6-5
len: 11
CDR3aa: ASSYSLGREAF

j_gene: TRBJ1-2
v_gene: TRBV19
len: 11
CDR3aa: ASTHPGGYGYT

j_gene: TRBJ2-1
v_gene: TRBV6-1
len: 14
CDR3aa: ASSEAGTGIYNEQF

j_gene: TRBJ2-4
v_gene: TRBV4-1
len: 17
CDR3aa: ASSQELAGGLQPKNIQY

j_gene: TRBJ2-1
v_gene: TRBV7-9
len: 14
CDR3aa: ASSRAWGGSGNEQF

j_gene: TRBJ1-2
v_gene: TRBV30
len: 11
CDR3aa: AWSVNSGYGYT

j_gene: TRBJ2-7
v_gene: TRBV12-3/TRBV12-4
len: 11
CDR3aa: ASSYGQDYEQY

j_gene: TRBJ2-1
v_gene: TRBV3-1/TRBV3-2
len: 13
CDR3aa: ASSQGLAGVYEQF

j_gene: TRBJ2-2
v_gene: TRBV18
len: 14
CDR3aa: ASSPWQGSNTGELF

j_gene: TRBJ2-5
v_gene: TRBV4-1
len: 14
CDR3aa: ASSQEGTGLAETQY

j_gene: TRBJ1-6
v_gene: TRBV5-6
len: 12
CDR3aa: ASSLGTDNSPLH

j_gene: TRBJ1-1
v_gene: TRBV6-5
len: 11
CDR3aa: ASKPTGRTEAF

j_gene: TRBJ2-7
v_gene: TRBV3-1/TRBV3-2
len: 12
CDR3aa: ASARTGAGYEQY

j_gene: TRBJ2-2
v_gene: TRBV18
len: 13
CDR3aa: ASSRDRGNTGELF

j_gene: TRBJ1-6
v_gene: TRBV2
len: 13
CDR3aa: ASSEALRVRSPLH

j_gene: TRBJ1-1
v_gene: TRBV5-1
len: 13
CDR3aa: ASSGGQGGSTEAF

j_gene: TRBJ2-1
v_gene: TRBV10-3
len: 10
CDR3aa: AIRQGGNEQF

j_gene: TRBJ2-3
v_gene: TRBV2
len: 12
CDR3aa: ASGRGVRGDTQY

j_gene: TRBJ1-1
v_gene: TRBV3-1/TRBV3-2
len: 10
CDR3aa: ASSLRGFGAF